What follows are 8 T cell receptor beta chains derived from one specimen sequenced in a study of blood T cells in healthy people across ages. Together with a sample-barcoded 5' primer, a J-beta primer mix was included in a second PCR lasting about 6 to 11 cycles. TCRdb independently ran MiXCR on the 5' RACE reads; one entry per CDR3 protein. The sample holds 780,000 or so distinct CDR3 sequences, more than 55% seen once. The specimen was blood. Receptors originate from a man aged 35 to 55 in good health.

The chain carries TRBV12-3 or TRBV12-4 and TRBJ2-3; 8 nucleotides align to TRBD2. The CDR3 has 15 residues. J gave up 4 bases and V 2 bases, and 5 bases lay outside the gene matches. CDR3 sequence: CASSLRAGGSDTQYF. CDR3 in DNA: TGTGCCAGCAGTTTAAGGGCGGGGGGATCAGATACGCAGTATTTT.

The CDR3 DNA is TGTGCCACCAGCAGAGGAAGGGGGCGAGTCGAGCAGTACTTC. Protein product: CATSRGRGRVEQYF. The chain couples TRBV15 to TRBJ2-5, with 7 bases fitting TRBD1. The J call may be in error: the DNA end matches TRBJ2-7 better. The germline V gene encodes CDR1 LNHNV and CDR2 YYDKDF (reference sequence). This CDR3 is 14 amino acids long.

This chain joins TRBV6-6 and TRBJ2-5; 7 nucleotides match TRBD1. The CDR3 runs 16 residues. CDR1 is MNHNY, CDR2 SVGAGI, per germline (reference sequence). V gave up 6 bases and J gave up 4 bases; unmatched junction bases: 14. The CDR3 DNA reads as TGTGCCAGCAGCCCCGGGACAGCTTCAGCAAGAGAGACCCAGTACTTC. The encoded protein is CASSPGTASARETQYF.

V is TRBV9 and J is TRBJ2-3; unclear D gene. The CDR3 loop spans 12 amino acids. The ends were cut back, 4 bases at V and 6 bases at J, with 9 bases in the middle. Germline-derived CDR1 and CDR2 are SGDLS and YYNGEE. The DNA of the CDR3 is TGTGCCAGCAGCCCCCAGTGGGATACGCAGTATTTT. It is translated as CASSPQWDTQYF. Variable domain in full (rest from reference TRBV9 and TRBJ2-3): DSGVTQTPKHLITATGQRVTLRCSPRSGDLSVYWYQQSLDQGLQFLIQYYNGEERAKGNILERFSAQQFPDLHSELNLSSLELGDSALYFCASSPQWDTQYFGPGTRLTVL.

V usage is TRBV29-1 and J usage is TRBJ2-3; no reliable D call. The V end was cut by 1 base, the J end by 6 bases, with 11 bases between. Germline V CDR1 and CDR2: SQVTM, ANQGSEA. The CDR3 length is 13 residues. The CDR3 reads CSVEVGLVDTQYF. The CDR3, as DNA: TGCAGCGTTGAAGTAGGCTTGGTGGATACGCAGTATTTT.

V usage is TRBV18 and J usage is TRBJ2-6; the D gene is possibly TRBD1 (6 bases). The V and J ends lost 2 bases and 1 base respectively, with 12 bases between them. The CDR3 runs to 17 residues. Germline V CDR1 and CDR2: KGHSH, LQKENI. This CDR3 is CASSPTGPQSGANVLTF. The CDR3 DNA follows: TGTGCCAGCTCACCAACAGGGCCCCAATCTGGGGCCAACGTCCTGACTTTC.

The gene calls are TRBV20-1 and TRBJ2-5, with no clear D. Looked up from germline, CDR1 is DFQATT and CDR2 is SNEGSKA (reference sequence). Deletions cut 3 bases from V and 5 bases from J, with 13 bases between. The CDR3 covers 13 residues. As DNA, the CDR3 is TGCAGTGCTAGCCGGATCCTAGGGGAGACCCAGTACTTC. This gives the protein CSASRILGETQYF.

The V gene is TRBV20-1, the J gene TRBJ1-5, with D maybe TRBD1 (5 bases). This CDR3 region has 15 residues. V gave up 3 bases and J gave up 7 bases, with 19 bases separating them. Looked up from germline, CDR1 is DFQATT and CDR2 is SNEGSKA (reference sequence). The CDR3 reads CSARSPLQGGQPQHF. DNA for the CDR3: TGCAGTGCTAGGAGTCCCCTCCAGGGAGGCCAGCCCCAGCATTTT.